What follows are 23 T cell receptor beta chains derived from one specimen sequenced in a study of T cell repertoires in cytomegalovirus infection. Their specific antigens are unknown. TCRdb re-analysed the reads in MiXCR, keeping a single row per CDR3 protein. The sample lists roughly 920,000 distinct CDR3 sequences, around 30% seen once, with 11% to 15% in the top ten. This specimen was cultured CD8+ T cells from PBMCs, taken from culture after CMV antigen stimulation. Source of these receptors: a human donor in good health (CMV status not recorded). Some clones in this sample may be carry-over from other donors' samples.

This clonotype was seen many times. The V call is TRBV6-2 or TRBV6-3, the J call TRBJ2-2; no firm D call. This CDR3 comprises 15 residues. CDR1 is MNHEY, CDR2 SVGEGT, per germline. With 7 bases removed from V and 2 bases from J, the gap between germline ends came to 14 bases. Written as DNA, the CDR3 is TGTGCCAGCACAGGCGGCAGGCCTAACACCGGGGAGCTGTTTTTT. It translates to CASTGGRPNTGELFF.

This chain uses TRBV5-1 with TRBJ1-1; D may be TRBD1 (6 bases). The CDR3 covers 15 residues. V lost 3 bases and J lost 1, with 13 bases in between. Germline V gives CDR1 SGHRS, CDR2 YFSETQ. CDR3: CASSWAGVSNTEAFF. Here the CDR3 DNA reads TGCGCCAGCAGCTGGGCAGGGGTATCGAACACTGAAGCTTTCTTT.

The V and J genes are TRBV20-1 and TRBJ2-7; TRBD2 might be the D (5 bases). Trimming removed 0 bases from V and 2 bases from J, with 14 bases in between. CDR1 is DFQATT and CDR2 is SNEGSKA in the germline V gene (reference sequence). The CDR3 loop spans 15 amino acids. The CDR3 DNA follows: TGCAGTGCTAGAGATCGGGGTGGGGTACCCTACGAGCAGTACGTC. Translating gives CSARDRGGVPYEQYV.

This clonotype appeared a few times. The chain uses TRBV7-6 and TRBJ1-5; TRBD1 might be the D (6 bases). Deletions cut 7 bases from V and 5 bases from J, with 15 bases between. This CDR3 is built from 14 residues. Germline assignment: CDR1 SGHVS and CDR2 FNYEAQ. The CDR3 here is CASNKQGNDQPQHF. CDR3 DNA: TGTGCCAGCAACAAACAGGGTAATGATCAGCCCCAGCATTTT. Complete variable domain (other parts from reference TRBV7-6 and TRBJ1-5): GAGVSQSPRYKVTKRGQDVALRCDPISGHVSLYWYRQALGQGPEFLTYFNYEAQQDKSGLPNDRFSAERPEGSISTLTIQRTEQRDSAMYRCASNKQGNDQPQHFGDGTRLSIL.

The genes are TRBV20-1 and TRBJ2-7, with D unresolved. Trimming removed 5 bases from V and 3 bases from J, with 8 bases in between. The CDR3 covers 11 residues. Germline loops: CDR1 DFQATT, CDR2 SNEGSKA (reference sequence). The CDR3 is CSAEYGYEQYF. CDR3 in DNA: TGCAGTGCTGAATACGGCTACGAGCAGTACTTC.

The chain joins TRBV5-4 to TRBJ2-2; TRBD1 matches at 7 bases. CDR3 length equals 14 residues. Germline-derived CDR1 and CDR2 are SGHNT and YYREEE (reference sequence). V shed 4 bases and J 6 bases; nucleotides not matched to a gene: 6. The CDR3 protein is CASSPLTGAGELFF. As DNA, the CDR3 is TGTGCCAGCAGCCCACTCACAGGGGCCGGGGAGCTGTTTTTT. The full variable domain, in which reference TRBV5-4 and TRBJ2-2 provide the parts outside the CDR3, is ETGVTQSPTHLIKTRGQQVTLRCSSQSGHNTVSWYQQALGQGPQFIFQYYREEENGRGNFPPRFSGLQFPNYSSELNVNALELDDSALYLCASSPLTGAGELFFGEGSRLTVL.

This clonotype was observed a handful of times. The chain carries TRBV18 and TRBJ1-1, with TRBD1 matching 8 bases. Germline V gene data show CDR1 as KGHSH and CDR2 as LQKENI. This CDR3 is built from 15 residues. V lost 3 bases to trimming and J lost 2 bases; unmatched junction nucleotides: 5. CDR3 amino acids: CASSPYRGGNTEAFF. The CDR3 DNA follows: TGTGCCAGCTCACCTTACAGGGGGGGAAACACTGAAGCTTTCTTT.

With regard to this clonotype: The CDR3 end shows no conserved phenylalanine or tryptophan, and so a read error is likely. This chain links TRBV27 with TRBJ2-1; a weak D match, TRBD2 (5 bases). The germline V gene has CDR1 MNHEY and CDR2 SMNVEV (reference sequence). This CDR3 is 12 amino acids long. The V gene lost 5 bases and the J gene lost 9 bases, with 11 bases spanning the gap. The CDR3, as DNA: TGTGCCAGCAGTCCCAACCGGGGTGAGCAGTTCATC. It is translated as CASSPNRGEQFI.

This rearrangement joins TRBV4-1 to TRBJ1-4; 8 nucleotides align to TRBD1. Germline V gives CDR1 MGHRA, CDR2 YSYEKL. J gave up 3 bases and V 4 bases, and 7 bases lay outside the gene matches. CDR3 length: 16 residues. Here the CDR3 reads CASSPRQGRANEKLFF. CDR3 nucleotide sequence: TGCGCCAGCAGCCCTCGACAGGGGCGGGCTAATGAAAAACTGTTTTTT.

In this sample, this clonotype turned up a few times. This chain links TRBV12-3 or TRBV12-4 with TRBJ1-5; TRBD1 aligns across 7 bases. The CDR3 loop spans 16 amino acids. The trim removed 2 bases at V and 4 bases at J, leaving 8 bases unmatched. CDR3 nucleotide sequence: TGTGCCAGCAGTTTATGGTTGGGACAGTTTAATCAGCCCCAGCATTTT. Translating it yields CASSLWLGQFNQPQHF.

This clonotype was detected only a few times. This chain connects TRBV15 to TRBJ2-7, with 10 nucleotides matching TRBD1. The CDR3 contains 15 residues. Germline loops: CDR1 LNHNV, CDR2 YYDKDF (reference sequence). Trimming at V came to 1 base and at J to 1 base, leaving 1 base not matched to a gene. CDR3 DNA sequence: TGTGCCACCAGCAGAGGACAGGGGGCTTCCTACGAGCAGTACTTC. This codes for CATSRGQGASYEQYF.

This clonotype was found a few times. The CDR3 protein is CASRLVEKLFF. Here the CDR3 DNA reads TGTGCCAGCAGGCTTGTGGAAAAACTGTTTTTT. This chain links TRBV7-9 with TRBJ1-4, with no clear D. Per the germline V gene, CDR1 is SEHNR and CDR2 is FQNEAQ (reference sequence). Trimming took off 6 bases at V and 8 bases at J, with 7 bases between the two ends. This CDR3 is 11 amino acids long.

V and J are TRBV19 and TRBJ2-7; D unclear. V gave up 3 bases and J gave up 3 bases, with 15 bases separating them. Germline CDR1 LNHDA, CDR2 SQIVND (reference sequence). The CDR3 runs to 15 residues. CDR3 protein: CASSMSAGAGYEQYF. The CDR3 nucleotides are TGTGCCAGTAGTATGTCGGCAGGCGCTGGCTACGAGCAGTACTTC.

This clonotype was seen only a few times. V gene TRBV5-6 combines with J gene TRBJ2-1; the match to TRBD2 covers 11 bases. The junction had 3 bases not matched to a gene; V was cut back by 5 bases and J by 2 bases. Germline values: CDR1 SGHDT, CDR2 YYEEEE. This CDR3 comprises 15 residues. CDR3 coding DNA: TGTGCCAGCAGAGCGGGACTAGCGGCCTACAATGAGCAGTTCTTC. Residues: CASRAGLAAYNEQFF.

This clonotype was recorded a few times. The chain links TRBV5-8 to TRBJ2-3; D might be TRBD1 (6 bases). Germline V gives CDR1 SGHTS, CDR2 YDEGEE. The V end was cut by 4 bases, the J end by 0 bases, with 15 bases between. The CDR3 has 16 residues. CDR3 in amino acids: CASSPGTQASTDTQYF. The CDR3 DNA reads as TGTGCCAGCAGCCCCGGGACACAAGCTAGCACAGATACGCAGTATTTT.

This clonotype was seen at least ten times. The chain uses TRBV6-1 and TRBJ1-1; tentative D call: TRBD1 (5 bases). V was clipped by 8 bases and J by 4 bases, with 17 bases between them. Germline CDR1 MNHNS, CDR2 SASEGT. This CDR3 is built from 14 residues. CDR3 in DNA: TGTGCCAGCTTTGTGGGGCCAGGCAGCACTGAAGCTTTCTTT. The encoded protein is CASFVGPGSTEAFF.

The V call is TRBV9, the J call TRBJ2-5; TRBD2 matches at 12 bases. Losses at the gene ends were 4 bases for V and 1 base for J; bases not matched to a gene: 8. Germline lookup yields CDR1 SGDLS and CDR2 YYNGEE. The CDR3 sequence is 17 residues long. CDR3 DNA sequence: TGTGCCAGCAGCATTCGAACTAGCGGGGGGCCCCAAGAGACCCAGTACTTC. This codes for CASSIRTSGGPQETQYF.

The chain combines TRBV7-8 with TRBJ1-1; D is unresolved. Germline V CDR1 and CDR2: SGHVS, FQNEAQ. The CDR3 spans 14 residues. V was trimmed by 5 bases and J by 1 base, leaving 11 bases between them. The CDR3 is CASSPGEANTEAFF. The CDR3 DNA sequence: TGTGCCAGCAGCCCCGGGGAGGCGAACACTGAAGCTTTCTTT.

The table lists this clonotype with many counts. The chain is built from TRBV18 and TRBJ1-4; D is possibly TRBD1 (6 bases). Trimming shortened V by 5 bases and J by 6 bases, and 13 bases separated the two germline ends. Germline-derived CDR1 and CDR2 are KGHSH and LQKENI. The CDR3 extends over 14 amino acids. The CDR3 here is CASSARGGDEKLFF. Here the CDR3 DNA reads TGTGCCAGCTCAGCCAGGGGAGGCGATGAAAAACTGTTTTTT.

This clonotype was picked up one time. The rearrangement joins TRBV20-1 to TRBJ2-1; D possibly corresponds to TRBD2 (7 bases). Trimming shortened V by 0 bases and J by 0 bases, and 15 bases separated the two germline ends. Germline values: CDR1 DFQATT, CDR2 SNEGSKA (reference sequence). CDR3 size: 17 residues. CDR3 in amino acids: CSARDWGRGYSYNEQFF. CDR3 DNA: TGCAGTGCTAGAGATTGGGGGCGGGGGTACTCCTACAATGAGCAGTTCTTC.

J is TRBJ1-1 and V is TRBV5-1, with 9 bases matching TRBD1. This CDR3 is built from 14 residues. The V segment lost 4 bases and the J segment 4 bases; nucleotides outside the gene matches: 5. CDR1 is SGHRS and CDR2 is YFSETQ in the germline V gene. CDR3 residues: CASSNRGPSTEAFF. The CDR3 region has the DNA TGCGCCAGCAGCAACAGGGGGCCGAGCACTGAAGCTTTCTTT.

Details on this clonotype: At one end, the junction sequence differs from germline, possibly due to a read error. V is TRBV15 and J is TRBJ2-1; possible D gene TRBD2, 7 bases. Germline-derived CDR1 and CDR2 are LNHNV and YYDKDF (reference sequence). The CDR3 is 17 residues long. The CDR3 DNA follows: TGTGCCACCAACAGAGAATGGGGGGCGGGGGCAATGGGTGAGCAGTTCTTC. Its protein is CATNREWGAGAMGEQFF.

This chain links TRBV6-5 with TRBJ1-1, with D possibly being TRBD1 (5 bases). Germline values: CDR1 MNHEY, CDR2 SVGAGI. This CDR3 contains 17 residues. Trimming stripped 0 bases from V and 1 base from J, with 15 bases between. This CDR3 reads CASSYSPDRGPNTEAFF. DNA of the CDR3: TGTGCCAGCAGTTACTCCCCAGATCGGGGCCCGAACACTGAAGCTTTCTTT.